The clone carrying this T cell receptor (beta chain) was detected once. This specimen comes from a study of CD8 T cells in Susac syndrome. The V and J ends lost 4 bases and 2 bases respectively, with 11 bases between them. CDR3 length: 14 amino acids. Reverse transcription of about 0.45 to 1 ug RNA used random hexamers. TCRdb itself ran the immunoSEQ multiplex PCR reads through MiXCR, one entry per CDR3 protein. The sample has a few hundred thousand distinct CDR3 sequences, 89% seen once; the top ten hold around 0.2%. TCR beta sequencing was performed on blood CD8+ and CD4+ T cells. This clonotype originated in a human donor with multiple sclerosis. The chain uses TRBV12-3 or TRBV12-4 and TRBJ2-5, with D possibly matching TRBD2 (5 bases). Input material: CD8+ T cells from PBMCs. The CDR3 here is CASSSKAVQETQYF. In DNA form, the CDR3 reads TGTGCCAGCAGTTCGAAAGCGGTACAAGAGACCCAGTACTTC.